Sequencing of this TCR beta chain was carried out in a study of blood T cell repertoires in COVID-19. Turning to the study itself: Acute-phase and convalescent COVID-19 samples originated in the United States, Italy and Spain.

Per the authors' pipeline: The assay estimated nucleated cells by amplifying reference gene primers. The protocol was immunoSEQ multiplex PCR, while the TCRdb copy is restricted to in-frame clones and leaves out a portion. V and J calls and clone size come straight from that table; D and trimming were deduced from the DNA. The table shows 200,000 to 250,000 clones, with 80% to 95% occurring only once. The V end was cut by 3 bases, the J end by 0 bases, with 12 bases between. Germline assignment: CDR1 SGHAT and CDR2 FQNNGV. The CDR3 totals 15 residues. The sample consisted of peripheral blood. The rearrangement uses TRBV11-2 and TRBJ2-7, with D perhaps matching TRBD2 (5 bases). The clonotype originates from a man aged 55 to 70 with COVID-19, enrolled during active disease. The CDR3 region is CASSLGSGSSYEQYF. The CDR3 DNA reads TGTGCCAGCAGCTTGGGGAGCGGAAGCTCCTACGAGCAGTACTTC.